This TCR beta chain was identified in a study of blood T cell repertoires in COVID-19. Study-wide context: Nucleic acid was either cDNA or gDNA, and it came from T cells, B-cell-depleted T cells, or PBMCs.

As originally analysed: How many nucleated cells were present was estimated from reference gene primer amplification. Data came from immunoSEQ multiplex PCR; TCRdb stores just in-frame clones and leaves some out. The DNA gave D and trimming, while V, J and clone size come from that table. This table holds hundreds of thousands of clones, roughly 85% found once. Those who participated ranged in age from 18 to 89 years and resided in around 22 US areas. Which cohort a participant joined came from the clinical history participants gave. The V end was cut by 8 bases, the J end by 5 bases, with 16 bases between. The CDR3 sequence is 13 residues long. Germline V CDR1 and CDR2: SNHLY, FYNNEI.

V usage is TRBV2 and J usage is TRBJ2-7; D may be TRBD1 (6 bases). The sample taken for sequencing was PBMCs or T cells enriched from blood (not recorded which). The source of this sequence is a man between 40 and 49 years old who had recovered from COVID-19. The CDR3 spells CASHITGSHEQYF. The CDR3 bases are TGTGCCAGCCATATTACAGGGTCCCACGAGCAGTACTTC.